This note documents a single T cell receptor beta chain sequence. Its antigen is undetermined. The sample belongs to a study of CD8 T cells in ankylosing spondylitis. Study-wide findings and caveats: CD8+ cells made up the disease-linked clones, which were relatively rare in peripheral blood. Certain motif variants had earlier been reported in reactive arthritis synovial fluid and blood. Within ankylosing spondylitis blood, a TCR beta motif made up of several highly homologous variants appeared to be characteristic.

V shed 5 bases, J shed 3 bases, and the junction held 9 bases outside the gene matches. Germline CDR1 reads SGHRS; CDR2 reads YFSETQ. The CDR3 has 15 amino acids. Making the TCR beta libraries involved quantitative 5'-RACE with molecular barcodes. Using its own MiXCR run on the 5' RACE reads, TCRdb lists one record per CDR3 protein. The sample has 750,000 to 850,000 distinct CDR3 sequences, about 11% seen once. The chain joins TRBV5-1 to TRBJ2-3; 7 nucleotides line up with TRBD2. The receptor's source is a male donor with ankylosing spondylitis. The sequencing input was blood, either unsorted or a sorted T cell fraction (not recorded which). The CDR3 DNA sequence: TGCGCCAGCAGGGGCCGGATGCGGGGGACAGATACGCAGTATTTT. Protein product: CASRGRMRGTDTQYF.